The 12 T cell receptor beta chains in this list originate from one sample, sequenced in a study of T cell changes during pregnancy in multiple sclerosis. Measured with immunoSEQ multiplex PCR; TCRdb has only the in-frame clones, and not every one. Altogether tens of thousands of clones are present, about 89% being singletons, with the ten largest covering about an eighth. The sequences come from CD8+ T cells from peripheral blood mononuclear cells, collected in the first trimester of pregnancy. These receptors originate from a female donor in good health, enrolled as a control in a pregnancy study.

The rearrangement joins TRBV5-4 to TRBJ2-3; perhaps TRBD2 as D (6 bases). V was cut by 2 bases and J by 3 bases, with 16 bases left in between. The germline V gene has CDR1 SGHNT and CDR2 YYREEE (reference sequence). This CDR3 spans 16 amino acids. The CDR3 DNA is TGTGCCAGCAGCTTTAAAGGGGAGGCCGGGACAGATACGCAGTATTTT. Protein sequence: CASSFKGEAGTDTQYF.

The chain couples TRBV9 to TRBJ2-3; TRBD1 matches 8 bases. Germline V gene data show CDR1 as SGDLS and CDR2 as YYNGEE. The V and J ends lost 5 bases and 1 base, in that order; junction bases with no gene match: 3. CDR3 length equals 14 residues. The CDR3 nucleotides are TGTGCCAGCAGTGACAGGGGCGGCACAGATACGCAGTATTTT. Protein: CASSDRGGTDTQYF.

The chain is built from TRBV4-1 and TRBJ2-7; 8 nucleotides match TRBD2. Germline V CDR1 and CDR2: MGHRA, YSYEKL. There are 14 residues in the CDR3. Unmatched junction bases numbered 7, after V lost 4 bases and J lost 5 bases. CDR3 DNA sequence: TGCGCCAGCAGCCCCGGGGGGGCCTGGAACGAGCAGTACTTC. It is translated as CASSPGGAWNEQYF.

The V and J genes are TRBV5-1 and TRBJ1-2, with 8 nucleotides matching TRBD1. Germline loops: CDR1 SGHRS, CDR2 YFSETQ. CDR3 length equals 15 residues. After removal of 1 base from V and 7 bases from J, the junction contained 9 bases not matched to a gene. This chain's CDR3 is CASSLLIQGALGYTF. CDR3 DNA: TGCGCCAGCAGCTTGTTGATCCAGGGGGCGCTTGGCTACACCTTC. The complete variable domain, with remaining parts taken from reference TRBV5-1 and TRBJ1-2, reads KAGVTQTPRYLIKTRGQQVTLSCSPISGHRSVSWYQQTPGQGLQFLFEYFSETQRNKGNFPGRFSGRQFSNSRSEMNVSTLELGDSALYLCASSLLIQGALGYTFGSGTRLTVV.

The chain employs TRBV27 and TRBJ1-2; D is uncertain. The germline CDR1 and CDR2 sequences are MNHEY and SMNVEV (reference sequence). Trimming left V 3 bases short and J 0 bases short, with 8 bases between. The CDR3 is 14 amino acids. CDR3 residues: CASSLIGANYGYTF. CDR3 DNA sequence: TGTGCCAGCAGTTTGATAGGAGCTAACTATGGCTACACCTTC.

This rearrangement joins TRBV5-1 to TRBJ2-5, with D possibly being TRBD1 (6 bases). The CDR3 is made up of 14 amino acids. Per the germline V gene, CDR1 is SGHRS and CDR2 is YFSETQ. V was pared by 0 bases and J by 1 base, with 7 bases between. CDR3 region: CASSLGDTQETQYF. The CDR3 coding sequence is TGCGCCAGCAGCTTGGGGGACACCCAAGAGACCCAGTACTTC.

The chain combines TRBV6-6 with TRBJ2-7; 12 bases are shared with TRBD1. The CDR3 is 15 residues long. CDR1 is MNHNY and CDR2 is SVGAGI in the germline V gene (reference sequence). Trimming removed 5 bases from V and 5 bases from J; junction bases left unmatched: 7. In DNA, the CDR3 is TGTGCCAGCAGTAAGGGACAGGGGGCGTCTGACGAGCAGTACTTC. Translation: CASSKGQGASDEQYF.

The CDR3 coding sequence is TGTGCCAGCAGTTTGGACAGGGTCGACATTCAGTACTTC. Translated, it gives CASSLDRVDIQYF. The chain recombines TRBV28 with TRBJ2-4; TRBD1 aligns across 8 bases. Germline CDR1 reads MDHEN; CDR2 reads SYDVKM. The CDR3 sequence is 13 residues long. Unmatched junction bases numbered 3, after V lost 3 bases and J lost 8 bases. Filled out from reference TRBV28 and TRBJ2-4, the complete variable domain reads DVKVTQSSRYLVKRTGEKVFLECVQDMDHENMFWYRQDPGLGLRLIYFSYDVKMKEKGDIPEGYSVSREKKERFSLILESASTNQTSMYLCASSLDRVDIQYFGAGTRLSVL.

CDR3 region: CASRHGTGDMNTEAFF. The CDR3 nucleotides are TGTGCCAGCAGACACGGGACAGGGGACATGAACACTGAAGCTTTCTTT. The chain carries TRBV28 and TRBJ1-1; 10 bases align to TRBD1. Per the germline V gene, CDR1 is MDHEN and CDR2 is SYDVKM. Unmatched junction bases numbered 7, after V lost 6 bases and J lost 0 bases. The CDR3 has 16 residues.

This clone is a singleton in its sample. The genes are TRBV2 and TRBJ2-7; 7 bases fit TRBD2. J gave up 4 bases and V 7 bases, and 13 bases lay outside the gene matches. CDR1 and CDR2 (germline): SNHLY, FYNNEI. The CDR3 totals 15 residues. CDR3 in amino acids: CASTESPGEGYEQYF. As DNA, the CDR3 is TGTGCCAGCACAGAGAGCCCGGGGGAGGGTTACGAGCAGTACTTC. The complete variable domain, with remaining parts taken from reference TRBV2 and TRBJ2-7, reads EPEVTQTPSHQVTQMGQEVILRCVPISNHLYFYWYRQILGQKVEFLVSFYNNEISEKSEIFDDQFSVERPDGSNFTLKIRSTKLEDSAMYFCASTESPGEGYEQYFGPGTRLTVT.

The chain employs TRBV5-4 and TRBJ2-4; a weak D match, TRBD2 (5 bases). Looked up from germline, CDR1 is SGHNT and CDR2 is YYREEE (reference sequence). The CDR3 has 16 amino acids. Trimming shortened V by 0 bases and J by 4 bases, and 14 bases separated the two germline ends. CDR3: CASSLGESSEKNIQYF. CDR3 coding DNA: TGTGCCAGCAGCTTGGGGGAGTCGTCGGAGAAAAACATTCAGTACTTC.

The chain links TRBV23-1 to TRBJ1-5; D not resolved. TRBV23-1 is noted as an ORF with a role that remains uncertain. Deletions cut 7 bases from V and 4 bases from J, with 14 bases between. This CDR3 is built from 14 residues. The CDR3, as DNA: TGCGCCAGCAATTGTTCGGTCTGGAATCAGCCCCAGCATTTT. This sequence encodes CASNCSVWNQPQHF.